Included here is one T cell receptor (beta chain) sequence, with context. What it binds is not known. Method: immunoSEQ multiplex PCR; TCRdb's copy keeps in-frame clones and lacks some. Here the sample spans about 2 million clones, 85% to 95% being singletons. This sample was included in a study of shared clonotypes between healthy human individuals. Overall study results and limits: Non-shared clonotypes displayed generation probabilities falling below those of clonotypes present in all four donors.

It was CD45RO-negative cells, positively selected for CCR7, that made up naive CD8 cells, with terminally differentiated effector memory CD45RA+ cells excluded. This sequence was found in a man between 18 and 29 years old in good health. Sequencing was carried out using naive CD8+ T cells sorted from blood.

DNA of the CDR3: TGTGCCAGCATAGGTCCCAGCTCCTACGAGCAGTACTTC. Protein: CASIGPSSYEQYF. The chain joins TRBV2 to TRBJ2-7, with unresolved D. Germline lookup yields CDR1 SNHLY and CDR2 FYNNEI. Trimming stripped 7 bases from V and 0 bases from J, with 10 bases between. The CDR3 has 13 residues.